The 4 T cell receptor beta chains below come from one sample, sequenced in a study of T cell responses to AZD1222 COVID-19 vaccine. The method was immunoSEQ multiplex PCR; TCRdb's version includes in-frame clones alone and lacks a portion of them. The sample consists of around 120,000 clones, roughly 84% of them appearing once. Material: peripheral blood, obtained 28 days after the second AZD1222 dose. These receptor sequences come from an adult who received the AZD1222 COVID-19 vaccine.

Only one count was recorded for this clone. The chain combines TRBV6-6 with TRBJ1-2, with 7 bases aligning to TRBD1. The CDR3 runs 14 residues. J was trimmed by 7 bases and V by 6 bases; bases with no gene match: 11. Per the germline V gene, CDR1 is MNHNY and CDR2 is SVGAGI (reference sequence). The CDR3 spells CASSRQGETGGYTF. The CDR3 DNA is TGTGCCAGCAGCCGACAGGGAGAAACTGGTGGCTACACCTTC.

This clone came up once. The rearrangement joins TRBV19 to TRBJ1-1; 8 bases agree with TRBD1. The junction had 8 bases not matched to a gene; V was cut back by 5 bases and J by 6 bases. CDR1 and CDR2 (germline): LNHDA, SQIVND (reference sequence). The CDR3 runs to 14 residues. The CDR3 region has the DNA TGTGCCAGTAGTCAACCTCAGGGGGCCTCTGAAGCTTTCTTT. Protein: CASSQPQGASEAFF.

This clone appeared once. The gene calls are TRBV5-5 and TRBJ1-5; D uncertain. The CDR3 spans 13 residues. Trimming took off 0 bases at V and 3 bases at J, with 4 bases between the two ends. CDR1 is SGHKS, CDR2 YYEKEE, per germline (reference sequence). CDR3 region: CASSLEANQPQHF. CDR3 DNA sequence: TGTGCCAGCAGCTTGGAGGCCAATCAGCCCCAGCATTTT.

This clone was seen many times. The genes are TRBV12-3 or TRBV12-4 and TRBJ1-2, with D possibly being TRBD1 (6 bases). V was pared by 8 bases and J by 6 bases, with 16 bases between. The CDR3 is made up of 13 amino acids. The CDR3 bases are TGTGCCAGCCAGGTGGGGGGGGCGAATGGCTACACCTTC. This sequence encodes CASQVGGANGYTF.